This T cell receptor (beta chain) was found in a study of T cells in Graves' hyperthyroidism and ophthalmopathy (dated by TCRdb to about 2019). Regarding the research as a whole: A discovery cohort of roughly 100 patients, 43 with Graves' ophthalmopathy and 57 with stable Graves' hyperthyroidism, was used to find distinguishing TCR V-J signatures. Prospective prediction of ophthalmopathy was tested in an independent validation cohort consisting of 18 to 20 hyperthyroidism patients and around 17 patients who later progressed to ophthalmopathy. The 100 discovery patients were randomly split 7:3 into training and test sets. The study also compared thyroid tissue and blood T-cell repertoires from a handful of Graves' hyperthyroidism patients. Following sampling, methimazole starting at 30 mg daily was given to hyperthyroidism patients, and high-dose intravenous methylprednisolone was given to ophthalmopathy patients. The paper reports TCR Vbeta CDR3 sequencing of some 140 peripheral blood samples: some 44 ophthalmopathy, 70 to 85 hyperthyroidism and around 17 progressor patients. The study at large found these results: In cross-validation, a model built on a 13 V-J signature told ophthalmopathy apart from stable hyperthyroidism with 85% to 90% sensitivity and around 83% specificity, and in testing the same model reached 80%/75%. Sample size was not statistically predetermined, and investigators were not blinded to group allocation. In validation, progression to ophthalmopathy was predicted by the model with approximately 67% sensitivity and 72% to 85% specificity, a median of roughly six months before onset. Blood samples also contained most of the expanded thyroid clonotypes (frequency above 0.001), which suggests that blood repertoires may reflect thyroid immune responses.

This clonotype has just a few counts. What this receptor recognizes is not known. It has no much larger one-base neighbor in the sample; base qualities were not kept. Graves' hyperthyroidism was defined as stable when no progression to ophthalmopathy occurred over 18 months of follow-up. Hyperthyroidism patients were newly diagnosed, with disease duration under 2 months, and aged 18 to 65 years. Patients with uncontrolled infections, other autoimmune diseases, pregnancy or lactation were excluded. Diagnoses were established on the basis of clinical symptoms, serum thyroxine and TRAb, thyroid ultrasound, and orbital computed tomography. Total RNA was extracted using Trizol reagent, and RNA quality was assessed on an Agilent 2100 Bioanalyzer. The CDR3 numbers 14 residues from cysteine through phenylalanine. Solely the CDR3 DNA is kept, with 42 bases framed from the first base. Via the germline V gene, CDR1 is SGHTA and CDR2 FQGNSA. At the junction V is shortened by 6 bases and J by 3 bases; bases outside the gene matches: 4.

The TCR beta CDR3 regions were amplified from the RNA transcripts. The TCR CDR3 was subjected to a first round of RT-PCR using the HTBI primer set and the Qiagen OneStep RT-PCR kit. The libraries were constructed in a second round of multiplex PCR and then size-selected and purified. Sequencing of the libraries was done on an Illumina HiSeq2000 using paired-end 100 bp reads. The authors' analysis ran thus. SOAPnuke was used to process the raw data, throwing out any read that contained adapters or uncalled bases, had a mean Phred below 15, or lacked an exact constant-primer or identifier match. High-quality paired reads were merged with COPE v1.2.5, and unique nucleotide sequences were defined as clonotypes. MiTCR v1.1 was used to align clonotypes to the IMGT TRBV, TRBD and TRBJ reference segments. Only V-J combinations with frequency above 0.0001, covering roughly 99% of repertoires, were analysed. A TCS score was defined as the ratio of F50 (clonal expansion) to E x V (chaos), with BLOSUM62-based TCRdist applied between CDR3 peptides within each V-J. Welch's t-statistics and random forest reduced around 510 V-J features to 10 to 15, which were used in a naive Bayes classifier (R e1071). TCRdb reprocessed the public reads (quality trimming at Q25 with fastp, clone calling with MiXCR) and kept in-frame beta chains. Rows with one shared CDR3 protein collapse into an entry with the most common genes and DNA. What appears here as the V and J calls and clone size reflects TCRdb's work, not the paper's. The sample profile shows some 510,000 distinct CDR3 sequences; about 45% of them were found once. Roughly 8.2% of the sample comes from the top ten.

Material: peripheral blood or thyroid tissue (not recorded which). This sequence originates from a young woman with Graves' hyperthyroidism. Donor details come from another sample of the same person, matched by shared clones. The chain uses TRBV7-2 and TRBJ2-2; 7 bases in between match TRBD1. The nucleotide sequence reads as follows: TGTGCCAGCAGTAGTGACAGGGACACCGGGGAGCTGTTTTTT. Its protein product is CASSSDRDTGELFF.